A selection of T cell receptor beta chains follows, all from one sample in a study of T cells after yellow fever vaccination. One entry per CDR3 protein, called by TCRdb with MiXCR from the 5' RACE reads. Of under 200,000 distinct CDR3 sequences listed, 11% are singletons. The sequencing used CD8+ T cells sorted from PBMCs, collected 15 days after the yellow fever booster vaccination. The receptors originated from a man between 18 and 29 years old who received the YFV17D yellow fever vaccine. CDR3s include the opening cysteine and the closing phenylalanine or tryptophan. Fields, in order: clone size, V gene, J gene, D gene, CDR3 DNA, CDR3 protein. D genes are given only for firm matches. Size tells how often a clone was seen (once, few, many) or the class of an expanded clone, and some rows leave it out.

clone_size: -; v_call: TRBV4-1; j_call: TRBJ2-1; d_call: -; cdr3_nt: TGCGCCAGCAGCCAAGAAGCTGGGGCGGTAGGGGGTGAGCAGTTCTTC; cdr3_aa: CASSQEAGAVGGEQFF
clone_size: few; v_call: TRBV5-6; j_call: TRBJ1-2; d_call: -; cdr3_nt: TGTGCCAGCATCGCGAGGACGGCCTGGGGTTATGGCTACACCTTC; cdr3_aa: CASIARTAWGYGYTF
clone_size: few; v_call: TRBV7-8; j_call: TRBJ1-6; d_call: TRBD1; cdr3_nt: TGTGCCAGCAGCCCAGGGGGCTCCTATAATTCACCCCTCCACTTT; cdr3_aa: CASSPGGSYNSPLHF
clone_size: few; v_call: TRBV10-2; j_call: TRBJ2-1; d_call: TRBD2; cdr3_nt: TGCGCCAGCACCGGACTAGCGGCCGTCTCCTACAATGAGCAGTTCTTC; cdr3_aa: CASTGLAAVSYNEQFF
clone_size: -; v_call: TRBV2; j_call: TRBJ2-3; d_call: TRBD1; cdr3_nt: TGTGCCAGCAGGCCGTGGGACAGGGAAACCCAGGATACGCAGTATTTT; cdr3_aa: CASRPWDRETQDTQYF
clone_size: once; v_call: TRBV4-3; j_call: TRBJ2-7; d_call: -; cdr3_nt: TGCGCCAGCAGCCCCACCCTGGGCACCACTGGGAACGAGCAGTACTTC; cdr3_aa: CASSPTLGTTGNEQYF
clone_size: -; v_call: TRBV7-9; j_call: TRBJ2-7; d_call: -; cdr3_nt: TGTGCCAGCAGCTTCCGGGACACCCCCTACGAGCAGTACTTC; cdr3_aa: CASSFRDTPYEQYF
clone_size: -; v_call: TRBV12-3/TRBV12-4; j_call: TRBJ2-1; d_call: -; cdr3_nt: TGTGCCAGCAGTCATGGACAGAATGAGCAGTTCTTC; cdr3_aa: CASSHGQNEQFF
clone_size: -; v_call: TRBV4-3; j_call: TRBJ2-2; d_call: TRBD1; cdr3_nt: TGCGCCAGCAGACCCGAGGGACAGGGTATCACCGGGGAGCTGTTTTTT; cdr3_aa: CASRPEGQGITGELFF
clone_size: few; v_call: TRBV5-1; j_call: TRBJ2-6; d_call: -; cdr3_nt: TGCGCCAGCAGCTTGGGTGGCAGGCGATCTGAGGCCAACGTCCTGACTTTC; cdr3_aa: CASSLGGRRSEANVLTF
clone_size: few; v_call: TRBV7-2; j_call: TRBJ2-1; d_call: -; cdr3_nt: TGTGCCAGCAGCAGAGGGATCAGCTCCTACAATGAGCAGTTCTTC; cdr3_aa: CASSRGISSYNEQFF
clone_size: -; v_call: TRBV5-5; j_call: TRBJ2-7; d_call: -; cdr3_nt: TGTGCCAGCAGCTCAAGCTTCGAGCAGTACTTC; cdr3_aa: CASSSSFEQYF
clone_size: -; v_call: TRBV4-1; j_call: TRBJ2-3; d_call: -; cdr3_nt: TGCGCCAGCAGCCCCAAGCAGCACACAGATACGCAGTATTTT; cdr3_aa: CASSPKQHTDTQYF
clone_size: -; v_call: TRBV19; j_call: TRBJ2-2; d_call: -; cdr3_nt: TGTGCCAGTAGTATTAACAGCCTCACCGGGGAGCTGTTTTTT; cdr3_aa: CASSINSLTGELFF